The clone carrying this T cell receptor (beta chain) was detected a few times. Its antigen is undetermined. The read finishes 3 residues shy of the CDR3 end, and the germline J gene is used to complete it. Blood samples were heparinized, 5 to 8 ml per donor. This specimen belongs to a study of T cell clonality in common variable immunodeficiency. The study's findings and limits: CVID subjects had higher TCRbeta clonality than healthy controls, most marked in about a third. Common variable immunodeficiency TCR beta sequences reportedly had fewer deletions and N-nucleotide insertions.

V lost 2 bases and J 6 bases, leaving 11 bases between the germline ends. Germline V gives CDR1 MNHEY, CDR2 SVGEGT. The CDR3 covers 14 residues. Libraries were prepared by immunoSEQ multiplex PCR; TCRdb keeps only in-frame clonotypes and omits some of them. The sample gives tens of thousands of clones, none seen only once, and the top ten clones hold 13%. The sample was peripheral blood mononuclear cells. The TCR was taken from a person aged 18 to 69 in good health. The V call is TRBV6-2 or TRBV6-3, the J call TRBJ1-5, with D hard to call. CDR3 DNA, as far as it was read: TGTGCCAGCAGTTACCCTATAGTTGGTCAGCCC. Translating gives CASSYPIVGQP. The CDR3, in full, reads CASSYPIVGQPQHF.